This note documents a single T cell receptor (beta chain) sequence. Repertoires were generated with immunoSEQ multiplex PCR, while TCRdb's copy carries only in-frame clones and drops some. The data show 120,000 to 150,000 clones, with more than 85% seen just once and more than 5% held by the top ten. The CDR3 sequence is 16 residues long. Germline loops: CDR1 SGHNT, CDR2 YYREEE (reference sequence). Losses at the gene ends were 4 bases for V and 3 bases for J; bases not matched to a gene: 9. The entry originates in a study of blood T cell repertoires in COVID-19. The chain couples TRBV5-4 to TRBJ2-1, with TRBD2 matching 8 bases. Sequencing was carried out using peripheral blood. This sequence originates from a human donor in a cohort sampled during active COVID-19. As DNA, the CDR3 is TGTGCCAGCAGCGCCCAGCGGGGGACCAACTACAATGAGCAGTTCTTC. This translates into CASSAQRGTNYNEQFF. The whole variable domain, remainder taken from reference TRBV5-4 and TRBJ2-1, is ETGVTQSPTHLIKTRGQQVTLRCSSQSGHNTVSWYQQALGQGPQFIFQYYREEENGRGNFPPRFSGLQFPNYSSELNVNALELDDSALYLCASSAQRGTNYNEQFFGPGTRLTVL.